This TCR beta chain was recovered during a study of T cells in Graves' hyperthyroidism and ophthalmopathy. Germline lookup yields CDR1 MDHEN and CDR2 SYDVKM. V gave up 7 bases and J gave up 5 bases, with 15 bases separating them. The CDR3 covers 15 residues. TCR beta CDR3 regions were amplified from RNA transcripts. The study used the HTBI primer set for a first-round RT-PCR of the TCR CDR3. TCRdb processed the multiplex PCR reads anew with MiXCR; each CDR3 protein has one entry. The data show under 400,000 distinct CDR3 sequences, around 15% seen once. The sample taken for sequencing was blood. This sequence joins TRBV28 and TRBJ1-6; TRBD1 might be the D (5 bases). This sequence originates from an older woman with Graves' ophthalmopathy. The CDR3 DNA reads TGTGCCAGCACCCCATGGGAGGGGAATAATTCACCCCTCCACTTT. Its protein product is CASTPWEGNNSPLHF.